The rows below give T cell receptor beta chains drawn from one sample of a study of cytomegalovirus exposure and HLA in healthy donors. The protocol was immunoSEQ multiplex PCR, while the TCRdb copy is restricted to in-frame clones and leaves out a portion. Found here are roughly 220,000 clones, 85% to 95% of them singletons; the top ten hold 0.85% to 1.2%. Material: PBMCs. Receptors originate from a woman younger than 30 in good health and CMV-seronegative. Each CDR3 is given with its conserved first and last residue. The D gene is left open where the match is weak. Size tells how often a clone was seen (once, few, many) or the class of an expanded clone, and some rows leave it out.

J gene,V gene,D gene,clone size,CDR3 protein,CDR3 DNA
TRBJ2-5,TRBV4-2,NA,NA,CASSPTAQETQYF,TGTGCCAGCAGCCCGACAGCTCAAGAGACCCAGTACTTC
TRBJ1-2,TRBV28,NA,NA,CASSSVGGYGYTF,TGTGCCAGCAGTTCGGTAGGGGGCTATGGCTACACCTTC
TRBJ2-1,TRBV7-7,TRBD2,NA,CASSLRAGVPEQFF,TGTGCCAGCAGCTTACGGGCGGGAGTACCTGAGCAGTTCTTC
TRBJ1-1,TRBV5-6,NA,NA,CASSLYQSRTEAFF,TGTGCCAGCAGCTTGTATCAGTCGAGGACTGAAGCTTTCTTT
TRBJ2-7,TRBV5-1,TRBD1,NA,CASSSNDRGYEQYF,TGCGCCAGCAGCTCCAACGACAGGGGCTACGAGCAGTACTTC
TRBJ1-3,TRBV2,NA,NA,CASSESAGVAGNTIYF,TGTGCCAGCAGTGAGAGCGCGGGAGTTGCTGGAAACACCATATATTTT
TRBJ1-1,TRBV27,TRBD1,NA,CASRQGLITEAFF,TGTGCCAGCAGACAGGGGTTAATCACTGAAGCTTTCTTT
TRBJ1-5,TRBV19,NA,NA,CATSGGASNQPQHF,TGTGCCACCTCAGGTGGGGCCTCCAATCAGCCCCAGCATTTT
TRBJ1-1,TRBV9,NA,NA,CASSVGGRPVLGGNTEAFF,TGTGCCAGCAGCGTAGGGGGCAGGCCCGTCCTCGGTGGAAACACTGAAGCTTTCTTT
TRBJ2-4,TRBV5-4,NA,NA,CASSPNPFAGLAKNIQYF,TGTGCCAGCAGCCCCAACCCCTTTGCGGGGCTAGCCAAAAACATTCAGTACTTC
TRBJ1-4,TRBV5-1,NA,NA,CASRDNREGGKLFF,TGCGCCAGCAGGGATAATCGGGAGGGCGGAAAACTGTTTTTT
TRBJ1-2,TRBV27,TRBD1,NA,CASSAGTGPTNYGYTF,TGTGCCAGCAGCGCCGGGACAGGGCCCACAAACTATGGCTACACCTTC
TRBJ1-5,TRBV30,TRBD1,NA,CAWSTTGLAQHF,TGTGCCTGGAGTACGACAGGGTTGGCCCAGCATTTT
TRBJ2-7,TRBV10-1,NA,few,CASSEAGTYEQYF,TGCGCCAGCAGTGAGGCGGGTACCTACGAGCAGTACTTC
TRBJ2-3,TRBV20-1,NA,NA,CSARAPGAVYF,TGCAGTGCTAGAGCACCGGGAGCGGTGTATTTT
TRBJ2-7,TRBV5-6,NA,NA,CASSFFDRYDEQYF,TGTGCCAGCAGCTTCTTCGACAGGTACGACGAGCAGTACTTC
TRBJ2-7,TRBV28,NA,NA,CASKRGITYEQYF,TGTGCCAGCAAGCGCGGAATAACCTACGAGCAGTACTTC
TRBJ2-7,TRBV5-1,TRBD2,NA,CASSLWVDSGGATYEQYF,TGCGCCAGCAGCTTGTGGGTTGATTCGGGGGGAGCGACCTACGAGCAGTACTTC
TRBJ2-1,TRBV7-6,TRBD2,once,CASSSLAGGPYNEQFF,TGTGCCAGCAGCTCCCTAGCGGGAGGTCCCTACAATGAGCAGTTCTTC
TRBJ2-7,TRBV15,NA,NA,CATSRERVRSYEQYF,TGTGCCACCAGCAGAGAGCGGGTCCGCTCCTACGAGCAGTACTTC
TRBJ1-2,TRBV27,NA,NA,CASRKQGLVDGYTF,TGTGCCAGCAGAAAACAGGGCTTGGTTGATGGCTACACCTTC
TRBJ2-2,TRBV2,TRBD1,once,CASSQQGAVGELFF,TGTGCCAGCAGTCAACAGGGGGCAGTCGGGGAGCTGTTTTTT
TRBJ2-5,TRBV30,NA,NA,CAWSGSRETQYF,TGTGCCTGGAGTGGTAGTCGAGAGACCCAGTACTTC
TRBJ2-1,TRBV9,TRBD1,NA,CASSARGQGDEQFF,TGTGCCAGCAGCGCCCGTGGACAGGGGGATGAGCAGTTCTTC
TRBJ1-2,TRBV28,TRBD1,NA,CASSRQGFNYGYTF,TGTGCCAGCAGTCGACAGGGATTTAACTATGGCTACACCTTC
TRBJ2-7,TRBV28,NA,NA,CASSNPSLHEQYF,TGTGCCAGCAGCAACCCCTCGCTACACGAGCAGTACTTC
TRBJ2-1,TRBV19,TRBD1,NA,CASNGPGTGQFF,TGTGCCAGTAACGGACCCGGGACAGGGCAGTTCTTC
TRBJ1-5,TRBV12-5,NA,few,CASNWSNQPQHF,TGTGCTAGTAACTGGAGCAATCAGCCCCAGCATTTT
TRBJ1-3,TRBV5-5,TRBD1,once,CASSLGQGALSGNTIYF,TGTGCCAGCAGCTTGGGACAGGGGGCTCTCTCTGGAAACACCATATATTTT
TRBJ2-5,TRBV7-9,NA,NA,CASSSTVQETQYF,TGTGCCAGCAGCTCGACAGTCCAAGAGACCCAGTACTTC
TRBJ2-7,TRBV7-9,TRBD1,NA,CASSFLQVDRGLEQYF,TGTGCCAGCAGCTTTCTCCAAGTGGACAGGGGCCTCGAGCAGTACTTC
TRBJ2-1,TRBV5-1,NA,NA,CASSLNEVTRHEQFF,TGCGCCAGCAGCTTGAATGAGGTTACAAGACATGAGCAGTTCTTC
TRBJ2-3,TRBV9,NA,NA,CASSTQSTDTQYF,TGTGCCAGCAGCACACAGAGCACAGATACGCAGTATTTT
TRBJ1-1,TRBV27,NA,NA,CASSRQSNTEAFF,TGTGCCAGCAGCCGTCAGTCGAACACTGAAGCTTTCTTT
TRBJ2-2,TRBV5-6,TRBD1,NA,CASRRDRTPGELFF,TGTGCCAGCAGGCGGGACAGGACTCCCGGGGAGCTGTTTTTT
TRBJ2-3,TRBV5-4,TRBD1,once,CASSWGTGRMDTQYF,TGTGCCAGCAGCTGGGGGACAGGGCGCATGGATACGCAGTATTTT
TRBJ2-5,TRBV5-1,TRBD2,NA,CASSPGTSGRETQYF,TGCGCCAGCAGTCCCGGGACTAGCGGGAGAGAGACCCAGTACTTC
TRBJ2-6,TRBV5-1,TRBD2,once,CASSYRTSGRASGANVLTF,TGCGCCAGCAGCTACCGGACTAGCGGGAGGGCCTCTGGGGCCAACGTCCTGACTTTC
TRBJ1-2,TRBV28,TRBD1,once,CASTGDRGIGYTF,TGTGCCAGCACCGGGGACAGGGGGATCGGCTACACCTTC
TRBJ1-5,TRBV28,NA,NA,CASTSLPGYSNQPQHF,TGTGCCAGCACTTCACTACCGGGTTACAGCAATCAGCCCCAGCATTTT
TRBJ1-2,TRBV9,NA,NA,CASRAIRSGYTF,TGTGCCAGTCGAGCCATCCGGAGCGGCTACACCTTC
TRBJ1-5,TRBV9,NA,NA,CASSAGHNNQPQHF,TGTGCCAGCAGCGCCGGACATAACAATCAGCCCCAGCATTTT
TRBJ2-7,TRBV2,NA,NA,CASSEQGGSYEQYF,TGTGCCAGCAGTGAGCAGGGGGGCTCCTACGAGCAGTACTTC
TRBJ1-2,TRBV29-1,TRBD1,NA,CSVETGLTSYGYTF,TGCAGCGTTGAGACAGGGCTAACAAGCTATGGCTACACCTTC
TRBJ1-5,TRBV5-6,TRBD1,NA,CASSLWTGGRQPQHF,TGTGCCAGCAGCTTGTGGACAGGGGGAAGGCAGCCCCAGCATTTT
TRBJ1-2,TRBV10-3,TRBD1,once,CAIRGQGFDGYTF,TGTGCCATCAGGGGACAGGGCTTCGATGGCTACACCTTC
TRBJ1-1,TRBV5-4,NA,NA,CASSVGGSNTEAFF,TGTGCCAGCAGCGTCGGGGGATCGAACACTGAAGCTTTCTTT
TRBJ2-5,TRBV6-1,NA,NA,CASRSIKGHQETQYF,TGTGCCAGCAGATCAATTAAGGGGCACCAAGAGACCCAGTACTTC
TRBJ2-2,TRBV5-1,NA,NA,CASSPGQPGAGELFF,TGCGCCAGCAGCCCTGGACAGCCCGGTGCCGGGGAGCTGTTTTTT
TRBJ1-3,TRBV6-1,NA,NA,CASSESAQGNTIYF,TGTGCCAGCAGTGAAAGTGCCCAGGGAAACACCATATATTTT
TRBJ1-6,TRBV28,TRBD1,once,CASRLTGESSYNSPLHF,TGTGCCAGCAGGTTAACAGGGGAGAGCTCCTATAATTCACCCCTCCACTTT
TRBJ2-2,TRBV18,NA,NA,CASSPVAGSNTGELFF,TGTGCCAGCTCACCAGTTGCAGGTTCGAACACCGGGGAGCTGTTTTTT
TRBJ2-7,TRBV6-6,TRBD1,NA,CANDRVRYEQYF,TGTGCCAATGACAGGGTACGGTACGAGCAGTACTTC
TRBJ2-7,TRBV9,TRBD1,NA,CASSAPGTTGKPYEQYF,TGTGCCAGCAGCGCCCCAGGGACGACAGGGAAACCCTACGAGCAGTACTTC
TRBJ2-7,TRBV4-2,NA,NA,CASSQEATGSLFYEQYF,TGTGCCAGCAGCCAAGAAGCGACAGGATCTTTGTTCTACGAGCAGTACTTC